The clone carrying this T cell receptor beta chain was seen just once. Its cognate antigen is unknown. Only in-frame clones appear in the TCRdb table, and some are missing; sequencing was by immunoSEQ multiplex PCR. The sample has just over 60,000 clones, 80% to 85% seen once. The data are from a study of a mutant IDH1 vaccine in newly diagnosed glioma. Study-wide findings and caveats: Any relationship between pseudoprogression and changes in top peripheral T cell clonotypes seemed absent.

The sample's time point: week 47, end of study. Topical imiquimod was applied with each vaccine dose, which held 300 ug of mutant IDH1 20-mer peptide. CDR3 size: 15 residues. Germline V CDR1 and CDR2: SGHTS, YDEGEE. After removal of 4 bases from V and 6 bases from J, the junction contained 7 bases not matched to a gene. This clonotype originated in a man aged 25 to 40 with glioma. The chain combines TRBV5-8 with TRBJ1-5; 10 positions agree with TRBD1. Specimen: PBMCs, collected from a glioma patient whose treatment included an IDH1 peptide vaccine. The CDR3 is CASSPRDRGTQPQHF. CDR3 coding DNA: TGTGCCAGCAGCCCCCGGGACAGGGGTACTCAGCCCCAGCATTTT.